The rows below give T cell receptor beta chains drawn from one sample of a study of blood T cell repertoires in COVID-19. The table came from immunoSEQ multiplex PCR; TCRdb's copy has only in-frame clones and leaves some out. Of about 37,000 clones in the sample, 70% to 90% were seen once. Sequenced: peripheral blood. The receptor set was obtained from a man aged 55 to 70 with active COVID-19. The CDR3 runs from the conserved cysteine through the conserved F or W. Each record gives: clone size, D gene, V gene, J gene, CDR3 DNA, CDR3 protein. The D gene is left open where the match is weak. A clone size is listed for some rows: how often the clone was seen (once, few, many), or a class if it is expanded.

>.|.|TRBV28|TRBJ2-7
TGTGCCAGCAGTACGGCACCAGGTGGATCCGAGCAGTACTTC
CASSTAPGGSEQYF
>.|TRBD2|TRBV18|TRBJ2-3
TGTGCCAGCTCACCTCCCGGGCTAGCGGACACAGATACGCAGTATTTT
CASSPPGLADTDTQYF
>.|TRBD2|TRBV14|TRBJ2-7
TGTGCCAGCAGCCCCTCTGGGACTAGCGGGAGGGCCTTTCCCTACGAGCAGTACTTC
CASSPSGTSGRAFPYEQYF
>.|.|TRBV18|TRBJ1-2
TGTGCCAGCTCCAACCAGGCAGGGGACGGAATGGGAGGCTACACCTTC
CASSNQAGDGMGGYTF
>once|.|TRBV6-6|TRBJ1-1
TGTGCCAGCAGTTACCCCGAAGTAACGGGGACTGAAGCTTTCTTT
CASSYPEVTGTEAFF
>.|.|TRBV6-5|TRBJ2-4
TGTGCCACCCAGGGGACGGCCAAAAACATTCAGTACTTC
CATQGTAKNIQYF
>.|TRBD1|TRBV29-1|TRBJ1-6
TGCAGCGTGACAGGGGTTCGGGAGTCACCCCTCCACTTT
CSVTGVRESPLHF
>.|.|TRBV4-1|TRBJ1-6
TGCGCCAGCAGCCAAGACGTCCCTGTCTCCCGGGGGAGCTCCTATAATTCACCCCTCCACTTT
CASSQDVPVSRGSSYNSPLHF
>.|.|TRBV5-1|TRBJ1-5
TGCGCCAGCAGCTTGGCCGGGGATAGCAATCAGCCCCAGCATTTT
CASSLAGDSNQPQHF
>.|TRBD2|TRBV10-1|TRBJ2-3
TGCGCCAGCAGTGAGGCGGCTAGCGGGAGGCCCCAGTATTTT
CASSEAASGRPQYF
>.|TRBD2|TRBV10-3|TRBJ2-1
TGTGCCATCAGACAGACGCCGGGACTAGACAACAATGAGCAGTTCTTC
CAIRQTPGLDNNEQFF
>.|.|TRBV5-4|TRBJ2-7
TGTGCCAGCAGCAGCGCCCAGACAGGTCTCGCCTACGAGCAGTACTTC
CASSSAQTGLAYEQYF
>.|.|TRBV5-4|TRBJ1-6
TGTGCCAGCAGCTCGGTAGGGGAAGGCAATTCACCCCTCCACTTT
CASSSVGEGNSPLHF
>.|.|TRBV12-3/TRBV12-4|TRBJ2-7
TGTGCCAGCAGAATAACATACGAGCAGTACTTC
CASRITYEQYF
>.|.|TRBV4-2|TRBJ2-7
TGTGCCAGCAGCCAACGGACATCAACCTACGAGCAGTACTTC
CASSQRTSTYEQYF